This section outlines one T cell receptor beta chain sequence together with its context. Its antigen is as yet unknown. The data derive from a study of cytomegalovirus exposure and HLA in healthy donors. Study-wide results and limits: Cytomegalovirus-associated status was assigned to about 160 TCR beta chains.

V was trimmed by 0 bases and J by 9 bases, leaving 11 bases between them. This CDR3 contains 14 residues. Germline CDR1 reads SEHNR; CDR2 reads FQNEAQ (reference sequence). PCR involved 60 Vbeta and 13 Jbeta primers. TCRdb's table, derived via immunoSEQ multiplex PCR, lists solely in-frame clones and lacks some. The sample records around 110,000 clones, roughly 71% being singletons. This chain uses TRBV7-9 with TRBJ2-2, with D perhaps matching TRBD1 (6 bases). The TCR comes from a male donor in good health and CMV-seropositive. The sample consisted of PBMCs. CDR3 DNA sequence: TGTGCCAGCAGCTTAGCTCCGGGACAAAGGGAGCTGTTTTTT. As protein: CASSLAPGQRELFF.